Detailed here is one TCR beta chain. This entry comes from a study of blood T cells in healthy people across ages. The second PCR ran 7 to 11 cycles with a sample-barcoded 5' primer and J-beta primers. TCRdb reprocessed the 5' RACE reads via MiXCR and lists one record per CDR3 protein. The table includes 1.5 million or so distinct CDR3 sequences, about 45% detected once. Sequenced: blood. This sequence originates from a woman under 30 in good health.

The CDR3 reads CSGARAGSTDTQYF. As DNA, the CDR3 is TGCAGCGGCGCCCGAGCAGGGAGCACAGATACGCAGTATTTT. V and J are TRBV29-1 and TRBJ2-3; D might be TRBD1 (5 bases). Germline V gene sequence: CDR1 SQVTM, CDR2 ANQGSEA. This CDR3 is 14 amino acids long. V gave up 7 bases and J gave up 0 bases, with 14 bases separating them.